The clone carrying this T cell receptor beta chain was seen more than once but under ten times. Via MiXCR, TCRdb re-called the reads, giving one row per CDR3 protein. This table holds 75,000 to 100,000 distinct CDR3 sequences, 25% to 40% found once. The sample originates from a study of type 1 regulatory T cells. Background on the study: This in vitro CD4 product, T-allo10, is enriched for Tr1 cells and alloantigen-specific.

The length of the CDR3 is 13 residues. The germline CDR1 and CDR2 sequences are DFQATT and SNEGSKA (reference sequence). Trimming took 6 bases from V and 1 from J, leaving 12 bases between them. Sequenced input: CD4+ T cells, either the whole sample or a sorted fraction (not recorded which). This TCR derives from a human donor in good health. This chain connects TRBV20-1 to TRBJ1-1; D ambiguous. CDR3 protein: CSANTAPNTEAFF. In DNA, the CDR3 is TGCAGTGCAAACACAGCGCCGAACACTGAAGCTTTCTTT.